Listed below are T cell receptor beta chains from one sample, sequenced in a study of memory B cells and T cells in multiple sclerosis. Their antigens are not known. Method: immunoSEQ multiplex PCR; TCRdb's copy keeps in-frame clones and lacks some. Seen here are about 45,000 clones, over 70% observed once, and the top ten hold around 1.1%. The sample taken for sequencing was PBMCs from blood kept in culture. All receptors derive from a human donor with multiple sclerosis. Both conserved end residues are part of each CDR3. Fields, in order: CDR3 protein, CDR3 DNA, clone size, D gene, V gene, J gene. D genes are given only for firm matches. Some rows mark clone size as missing; the rest say once, few, many or name a class of expanded clone.

CDR3 protein: CAWSSGRNTIYF
CDR3 DNA: TGTGCCTGGAGTTCGGGGAGAAACACCATATATTTT
clone size: NA
D gene: NA
V gene: TRBV30
J gene: TRBJ1-3

CDR3 protein: CASSYSAAYGYTF
CDR3 DNA: TGTGCCAGCAGTTACTCTGCAGCCTATGGCTACACCTTC
clone size: NA
D gene: NA
V gene: TRBV6-6
J gene: TRBJ1-2

CDR3 protein: CASSLAAATYGYTF
CDR3 DNA: TGTGCCAGCAGCTTAGCAGCAGCTACCTATGGCTACACCTTC
clone size: NA
D gene: NA
V gene: TRBV7-9
J gene: TRBJ1-2

CDR3 protein: CASSPPSLAGADYEQYF
CDR3 DNA: TGTGCCAGCTCACCCCCCTCTCTAGCGGGGGCCGACTACGAGCAGTACTTC
clone size: NA
D gene: TRBD2
V gene: TRBV18
J gene: TRBJ2-7

CDR3 protein: CASIGQGLFEQFF
CDR3 DNA: TGTGCCAGCATTGGACAGGGGTTGTTTGAGCAGTTCTTC
clone size: NA
D gene: TRBD1
V gene: TRBV6-5
J gene: TRBJ2-1

CDR3 protein: CASSTRAGDSGNTIYF
CDR3 DNA: TGTGCCAGCAGTACGAGGGCAGGTGACTCTGGAAACACCATATATTTT
clone size: NA
D gene: NA
V gene: TRBV7-6
J gene: TRBJ1-3

CDR3 protein: CASSLGLAGEETQYF
CDR3 DNA: TGTGCCAGCAGCCTGGGACTAGCGGGGGAAGAGACCCAGTACTTC
clone size: NA
D gene: TRBD2
V gene: TRBV7-3
J gene: TRBJ2-5

CDR3 protein: CASSLSGQVYGYTF
CDR3 DNA: TGTGCCAGCAGCCTTTCGGGACAGGTCTATGGCTACACCTTC
clone size: NA
D gene: TRBD1
V gene: TRBV4-2
J gene: TRBJ1-2

CDR3 protein: CASSPRWGGYTF
CDR3 DNA: TGTGCCAGCAGTCCTAGGTGGGGTGGGTACACCTTC
clone size: few
D gene: NA
V gene: TRBV27
J gene: TRBJ1-2

CDR3 protein: CASSVGAGVNTGELFF
CDR3 DNA: TGTGCCAGCAGTGTCGGGGCAGGGGTGAACACCGGGGAGCTGTTTTTT
clone size: NA
D gene: NA
V gene: TRBV6-1
J gene: TRBJ2-2

CDR3 protein: CASSLLGAGQPQHF
CDR3 DNA: TGTGCCAGCAGTTTACTGGGGGCGGGACAGCCCCAGCATTTT
clone size: NA
D gene: NA
V gene: TRBV27
J gene: TRBJ1-5

CDR3 protein: CSVLGQGNTGELFF
CDR3 DNA: TGCAGCGTTCTTGGACAGGGGAACACCGGGGAGCTGTTTTTT
clone size: NA
D gene: TRBD1
V gene: TRBV29-1
J gene: TRBJ2-2

CDR3 protein: CASSQVGLTYGYTF
CDR3 DNA: TGTGCCAGCAGCCAAGTAGGTCTAACCTATGGCTACACCTTC
clone size: few
D gene: NA
V gene: TRBV14
J gene: TRBJ1-2

CDR3 protein: CASSPQWTARLSNQPQHF
CDR3 DNA: TGTGCCAGCAGCCCCCAGTGGACAGCCAGACTTAGCAATCAGCCCCAGCATTTT
clone size: NA
D gene: NA
V gene: TRBV11-2
J gene: TRBJ1-5

CDR3 protein: CASSSRTGTYNEQFF
CDR3 DNA: TGTGCCAGCAGCTCCAGAACAGGCACTTACAATGAGCAGTTCTTC
clone size: once
D gene: NA
V gene: TRBV11-1
J gene: TRBJ2-1

CDR3 protein: CASNRGRGEKLFF
CDR3 DNA: TGTGCCAGCAACCGGGGCCGGGGTGAAAAACTGTTTTTT
clone size: few
D gene: NA
V gene: TRBV9
J gene: TRBJ1-4

CDR3 protein: CAWNRGLEAFF
CDR3 DNA: TGTGCCTGGAACAGGGGGTTGGAAGCTTTCTTT
clone size: NA
D gene: TRBD1
V gene: TRBV30
J gene: TRBJ1-1

CDR3 protein: CASSQGQGRGSGYTF
CDR3 DNA: TGCGCCAGCAGCCAAGGACAGGGACGGGGGAGTGGCTACACCTTC
clone size: NA
D gene: TRBD1
V gene: TRBV4-1
J gene: TRBJ1-2

CDR3 protein: CASSSGGYNYGYTF
CDR3 DNA: TGTGCCAGCAGTTCAGGGGGCTACAACTATGGCTACACCTTC
clone size: NA
D gene: TRBD1
V gene: TRBV6-5
J gene: TRBJ1-2

CDR3 protein: CASSYIGQGYEQYF
CDR3 DNA: TGTGCCAGTAGTTATATAGGACAGGGCTACGAGCAGTACTTC
clone size: NA
D gene: TRBD1
V gene: TRBV19
J gene: TRBJ2-7

CDR3 protein: CASSLGGLSSGANVLTF
CDR3 DNA: TGCGCCAGCAGCTTGGGGGGGTTAAGCTCTGGGGCCAACGTCCTGACTTTC
clone size: few
D gene: NA
V gene: TRBV5-1
J gene: TRBJ2-6

CDR3 protein: CASSVGGAFYEQYF
CDR3 DNA: TGTGCCAGCAGCGTAGGCGGGGCTTTCTACGAGCAGTACTTC
clone size: once
D gene: NA
V gene: TRBV9
J gene: TRBJ2-7